This T cell receptor (beta chain) appears in the sequencing data of a study of T cells in Graves' hyperthyroidism and ophthalmopathy. This clonotype occurred many times. Regions amplified from RNA transcripts were the TCR beta CDR3 regions. When the TCR CDR3 underwent first-round RT-PCR, the HTBI primer set was used. MiXCR, run by TCRdb on the multiplex PCR reads, gives a single entry per CDR3 protein. The sample has some 550,000 distinct CDR3 sequences, about a fifth seen once. The receptor was derived from a man aged 18 to 29 with Graves' hyperthyroidism. What was sequenced was blood.

The chain's CDR3 is CASSVGTGGRETQYF. The CDR3, as DNA: TGTGCCAGCAGCGTAGGGACAGGGGGTCGAGAGACCCAGTACTTC. This chain links TRBV9 with TRBJ2-5; 10 bases are shared with TRBD1. This CDR3 contains 15 residues. J lost 4 bases, V lost 0 bases, and 3 bases had no gene match. Germline V gene data show CDR1 as SGDLS and CDR2 as YYNGEE.